The 7 T cell receptor beta chains below come from one sample, sequenced in a study of cytomegalovirus exposure and HLA in healthy donors. PCR amplification relied on 60 Vbeta primers (plus 13 Jbeta primers). Clones were read by immunoSEQ multiplex PCR, and TCRdb kept only the in-frame ones, dropping some. The profile shows roughly 99,000 clones, roughly 80% of them singletons. The sequenced material came from PBMCs. These receptors came from a man aged 55 to 70 in good health and CMV-seropositive.

The gene calls are TRBV27 and TRBJ2-4, with 11 bases identical to TRBD1. After removal of 6 bases from V and 1 base from J, the junction contained 17 bases not matched to a gene. CDR3 length equals 20 residues. CDR1 and CDR2 from the germline V gene are MNHEY and SMNVEV (reference sequence). The CDR3 sequence: CASSPRGGQGANRAKNIQYF. CDR3 coding DNA: TGTGCCAGCAGCCCCAGGGGCGGACAGGGGGCTAATAGGGCCAAAAACATTCAGTACTTC.

The V and J genes are TRBV7-8 and TRBJ2-1, with 10 bases fitting TRBD2. CDR3 size: 17 residues. V trimming: 0 bases; J trimming: 1 base; junction bases outside the gene matches: 3. Germline loops: CDR1 SGHVS, CDR2 FQNEAQ. The CDR3 is CASSLAASGGSYNEQFF. In DNA form, the CDR3 reads TGTGCCAGCAGCTTAGCGGCTAGCGGGGGTTCCTACAATGAGCAGTTCTTC.

The chain links TRBV18 to TRBJ2-1; a weak D match, TRBD2 (6 bases). Germline assignment: CDR1 KGHSH and CDR2 LQKENI. With 5 bases removed from V and 5 bases from J, the gap between germline ends came to 10 bases. The CDR3 runs 13 residues. CDR3 DNA: TGTGCCAGCTCAACCGGGAGTAACAATGAGCAGTTCTTC. Its translation is CASSTGSNNEQFF.

This sequence joins TRBV7-9 and TRBJ2-3; 8 bases fit TRBD1. With V trimmed by 5 bases and J by 9 bases, 16 bases remained unmatched. The CDR3 contains 16 residues. Germline values: CDR1 SEHNR, CDR2 FQNEAQ (reference sequence). CDR3 sequence (DNA): TGTGCCAGCAGCACCAATGGACAGGGAAGGAAGGCCACGCAGTATTTT. It specifies CASSTNGQGRKATQYF.

The genes are TRBV18 and TRBJ1-2, with 9 bases identical to TRBD1. Looked up from germline, CDR1 is KGHSH and CDR2 is LQKENI. The CDR3 contains 15 residues. Losses at the gene ends were 3 bases for V and 7 bases for J; bases not matched to a gene: 9. The chain's CDR3 is CASSPQGQGQAGYTF. The DNA for the CDR3 is TGTGCCAGCTCACCCCAAGGACAGGGGCAGGCTGGCTACACCTTC.

The rearrangement uses TRBV6-4 and TRBJ1-6; D not resolved. Germline CDR1 MRHNA, CDR2 SNTAGT. The ends were cut back, 0 bases at V and 9 bases at J, with 3 bases in the middle. This CDR3 region has 12 residues. CDR3: CASSDSGSPLHF. CDR3 DNA sequence: TGTGCCAGCAGTGACTCCGGTTCACCCCTCCACTTT.

V and J are TRBV2 and TRBJ2-7; 11 bases align to TRBD2. Losses at the gene ends were 6 bases for V and 4 bases for J; bases not matched to a gene: 11. Germline CDR1 SNHLY, CDR2 FYNNEI. This CDR3 has 16 residues. The CDR3 reads CASSATSGGSLYEQYF. The CDR3 DNA sequence: TGTGCCAGCAGCGCTACTAGCGGGGGATCCTTGTACGAGCAGTACTTC.